Listed below are T cell receptor beta chains from one sample, sequenced in a study of cytomegalovirus exposure and HLA in healthy donors. Generated by immunoSEQ multiplex PCR, the TCRdb table keeps only in-frame clones and is missing some. The table includes about 200,000 clones, more than 75% detected once. The material sequenced was PBMCs. These receptor sequences come from a woman aged 50 to 60 in good health and CMV-seropositive. CDR3s include the opening cysteine and the closing phenylalanine or tryptophan. D genes are given only for firm matches. Size is omitted from some rows. Given values are once, few, many or a class for expanded clones.

cdr3_nt cdr3_aa v_call cdr3_length j_call clone_size d_call
TGTGCCAGCAGCTTAAGCGGGTACTACAATGAGCAGTTCTTC CASSLSGYYNEQFF TRBV11-2 14 TRBJ2-1 NA NA
TGTGCCACCAGCAGAGAGAGGTTCGGCTCCTACAATGAGCAGTTCTTC CATSRERFGSYNEQFF TRBV15 16 TRBJ2-1 NA NA
TGTGCCACCAGCACGTACGGGGGGAACACTGAAGCTTCCTTT CATSTYGGNTEASF TRBV15 14 TRBJ1-1 NA NA
TGCAGCGGAGTAGCGGGAGCGGAGAGCCAGTACTTC CSGVAGAESQYF TRBV29-1 12 TRBJ2-5 NA TRBD2
TGTGCTAGCAGCCCAACTCGGACAGATTACGAGCAGTACTTC CASSPTRTDYEQYF TRBV7-7 14 TRBJ2-7 NA NA
TGTGCCAGTAGTCCAGGGACTAGCCTTATGGATGAGCAGTTCTTC CASSPGTSLMDEQFF TRBV19 15 TRBJ2-1 few TRBD2
TGTGCCAGCAGTGAAGGGCATCGTACTGAAGCTTTCTTT CASSEGHRTEAFF TRBV2 13 TRBJ1-1 NA NA
TGTGCCAGCTCCCTAGCGGGGTCCTACGAGCAGTACTTC CASSLAGSYEQYF TRBV18 13 TRBJ2-7 NA TRBD2
TGTGCCAGCACTAACCGCGGACTAGTTGATAGTGAGCAGTTCTTC CASTNRGLVDSEQFF TRBV6-5 15 TRBJ2-1 NA TRBD2
TGTGCCAGCAGCTTTGGTCAGGGCCAGATGTTACTCTTT CASSFGQGQMLLF TRBV7-2 13 TRBJ1-1 NA NA
TGCGCCAGCAGCCAAAGTACCAGACTAGCCAATACCGGGGAGCTGTTTTTT CASSQSTRLANTGELFF TRBV4-3 17 TRBJ2-2 NA TRBD2
TGTGCCAGCAGCCTCGGACTAGCGGGGGGGCGAGAGACCCAGTACTTC CASSLGLAGGRETQYF TRBV5-6 16 TRBJ2-5 NA TRBD2
TGTGCCAGCAGAGGGGGACTAGCGGACACCGGGGAGCTGTTTTTT CASRGGLADTGELFF TRBV5-6 15 TRBJ2-2 NA TRBD2
TGTGCCAGCAGCTTGATTGGGGCGCCCCACACAGATACGCAGTATTTT CASSLIGAPHTDTQYF TRBV5-6 16 TRBJ2-3 NA NA
TGTGCCAGCAGCTTAGCGTTGGGGCCCCGTGGTGAGACCCAGTACTTC CASSLALGPRGETQYF TRBV7-6 16 TRBJ2-5 NA NA
TGTGCCAGCAGCTCTGGACAGGGGGAGAACACTGAAGCTTTCTTT CASSSGQGENTEAFF TRBV11-3 15 TRBJ1-1 NA TRBD1
TGCGCCAGCAGCCAAGGCAGGGGCACTGAAGCTTTCTTT CASSQGRGTEAFF TRBV4-3 13 TRBJ1-1 NA NA
TGTGCCAGCAGCCTGACTAGCGGATACACCGGGGAGCTGTTTTTT CASSLTSGYTGELFF TRBV27 15 TRBJ2-2 NA TRBD2
TGTGCCAGCTCTCCGGGACAGGGCGATTCACCCCTCCACTTT CASSPGQGDSPLHF TRBV18 14 TRBJ1-6 NA TRBD1
TGTGCCAGCTCACTCTCTGCGGGGGGCGCAAATGAGCAGTTCTTC CASSLSAGGANEQFF TRBV18 15 TRBJ2-1 NA TRBD2
TGTGCCAGTAAGGGGGCCTCCTACGAGCAGTACTTC CASKGASYEQYF TRBV19 12 TRBJ2-7 NA TRBD1
TGTGCCAGCAGCAAAACGGGACTAGCCTACAATGAGCAGTTCTTC CASSKTGLAYNEQFF TRBV2 15 TRBJ2-1 once TRBD2
TGTGCCAGTAGTCTAAATGGGGGCGGACTCAACTTGGCAGATACGCAGTATTTT CASSLNGGGLNLADTQYF TRBV19 18 TRBJ2-3 NA NA
TGTGCCAGCAGTTTAGGGACAGGGACAGGGGCCGGGCAGTTCTTC CASSLGTGTGAGQFF TRBV27 15 TRBJ2-1 once TRBD1
TGTGCCAGCAGTGAGTTTCTAGCGGAGAGCACAGATACGCAGTATTTT CASSEFLAESTDTQYF TRBV6-1 16 TRBJ2-3 NA TRBD2